The sequence of this T cell receptor beta chain was determined in a study of T cell responses to AZD1222 COVID-19 vaccine. Repertoires were generated with immunoSEQ multiplex PCR, while TCRdb's copy carries only in-frame clones and drops some. This sample has under 140,000 clones, with about 94% found just once. Sequenced here: peripheral blood, sampled 28 days after the second AZD1222 dose. The TCR sequence derives from an adult who received the AZD1222 COVID-19 vaccine.

The CDR3 loop reads CASSLGGHSYNSPLHF. The CDR3 DNA follows: TGTGCCAGCAGCTTGGGGGGTCACTCCTATAATTCACCCCTCCACTTT. The chain combines TRBV5-6 with TRBJ1-6; the D is unclear. The germline V gene encodes CDR1 SGHDT and CDR2 YYEEEE. The CDR3 consists of 16 residues. Trimming removed 0 bases at V and 0 bases at J, with 7 bases between.